This T cell receptor beta chain was identified during a study of blood T cell repertoires in COVID-19. TCRdb's table, derived via immunoSEQ multiplex PCR, lists solely in-frame clones and lacks some. Of fewer than 250,000 clones listed, about 82% are singletons. V dropped 7 bases and J dropped 2; count of bases not matched to a gene: 7. The CDR3 has 15 amino acids. Per the germline V gene, CDR1 is MNHEY and CDR2 is SMNVEV (reference sequence). Material: peripheral blood. This chain joins TRBV27 and TRBJ2-3, with TRBD1 matching 9 bases. The TCR was taken from a woman in her sixties or seventies with active or convalescent COVID-19. This CDR3 reads CASTYGTGTTDTQYF. The CDR3 region has the DNA TGTGCCAGCACCTATGGGACAGGGACCACAGATACGCAGTATTTT.